These 7 T cell receptor beta chains came from one sample sequenced in a study of T cells in Graves' hyperthyroidism and ophthalmopathy (dated by TCRdb to about 2019). Library generation was performed with multiplex PCR. Sequencing instrument: Illumina HiSeq 2000. The TCR beta CDR3 regions were amplified from RNA transcripts. The first round of RT-PCR for the TCR CDR3 was performed with the HTBI primer set and the Qiagen OneStep RT-PCR kit. The public reads were reanalyzed by TCRdb: fastp trimming at Q25, MiXCR alignment, in-frame beta chains only. Under each unique CDR3 protein, matching rows form one entry showing the most common genes and DNA. The sample data list more than 550,000 distinct CDR3 sequences, and around 20% of these were observed just once. Together, the top ten hold roughly 17% of the sample. The specimen was blood. These TCRs come from a woman aged 45-65 years with Graves' hyperthyroidism that later progressed to Graves' ophthalmopathy.

The chain combines TRBV9 with TRBJ2-3; D unresolved. This CDR3 region has 14 residues. Germline CDR1 reads SGDLS; CDR2 reads YYNGEE. V was cut by 4 bases and J by 2 bases, with 11 bases left in between. The CDR3 DNA sequence: TGTGCCAGCAGCCCCAGGTGGGCCACAGATACGCAGTATTTT. It is translated as CASSPRWATDTQYF.

This clonotype was observed a few times. CDR3 in amino acids: CASSLRRGGNTGELFF. CDR3 nucleotide sequence: TGTGCCAGCAGCCTCCGACGGGGGGGAAACACCGGGGAGCTGTTTTTT. This chain links TRBV3-1 with TRBJ2-2, with 8 bases fitting TRBD2. CDR1 and CDR2 (germline): LGHDT, YNNKEL (reference sequence). V lost 4 bases to trimming and J lost 2 bases; unmatched junction nucleotides: 6. The CDR3 has 16 amino acids.

This clonotype has at least ten counts. The rearrangement links TRBV2 to TRBJ2-2, with D perhaps TRBD1 or TRBD2 (7 bases each). This CDR3 contains 17 residues. The V gene's germline CDR1 is SNHLY and CDR2 FYNNEI. Trimming removed 3 bases at V and 1 base at J, with 15 bases between. The CDR3 DNA sequence: TGTGCCAGCAGTGATTGGGGGGGACAGAAGAACACCGGGGAGCTGTTTTTT. It encodes CASSDWGGQKNTGELFF.

The chain links TRBV20-1 to TRBJ2-5; D possibly corresponds to TRBD1 (5 bases). Between the trimmed V and J ends, which lost 0 bases and 5 bases, there was a span of 16 bases. CDR3 length: 15 amino acids. Germline V gene data show CDR1 as DFQATT and CDR2 as SNEGSKA (reference sequence). This CDR3 reads CSARDSGNPGETQYF. Here the CDR3 DNA reads TGCAGTGCTAGAGATTCCGGCAACCCAGGGGAGACCCAGTACTTC.

At least ten counts were recorded for this clonotype. The CDR3 nucleotides read TGTGCCTTCCTAAACAGGGGGCTGCAGGGAGGCTACACCTTC. This translates into CAFLNRGLQGGYTF. The chain combines TRBV30 with TRBJ1-2; 9 nucleotides line up with TRBD1. Germline assignment: CDR1 GTSNPN and CDR2 SVGIG (reference sequence). V lost 7 bases and J lost 8; bases outside the gene matches: 14. The CDR3 is 14 amino acids.

This clonotype showed up many times. Here the CDR3 reads CSAIRANTGELFF. DNA of the CDR3: TGCAGTGCTATTAGGGCGAACACCGGGGAGCTGTTTTTT. The chain combines TRBV20-1 with TRBJ2-2, with D unclear. Germline values: CDR1 DFQATT, CDR2 SNEGSKA (reference sequence). The CDR3 runs 13 residues. Trimming removed 4 bases at V and 0 bases at J, with 6 bases between.

This clonotype came up many times. This chain joins TRBV24-1 and TRBJ2-5, with 7 nucleotides matching TRBD2. V was clipped by 7 bases and J by 5 bases; unmatched bases: 6. The CDR3 has 13 amino acids. CDR1 KGHDR and CDR2 SFDVKD come from the germline V gene. For the CDR3, the DNA is TGTGCCACCAGCCTGACAGCGGGGGAGACCCAGTACTTC. Translating gives CATSLTAGETQYF.